This T cell receptor beta chain was sequenced during a study of blood T cell repertoires in COVID-19. Overall study context: Collection of acute and convalescent COVID-19 samples took place in the United States, Italy and Spain. Sources were T cells, B-cell-depleted T cells, or PBMCs; the material itself was cDNA or gDNA.

Only one count was recorded for this clone. Under the authors' procedure: The assay estimated nucleated cells by amplifying reference gene primers. TCRdb's table, derived via immunoSEQ multiplex PCR, lists solely in-frame clones and lacks some. That table supplies the V and J calls and clone size; D and trimming were determined from the DNA. The table includes about 180,000 clones, approximately 80% detected once. The germline V and J ends were trimmed by 4 bases and 5 bases, with 12 bases remaining between them. Germline V lookup: CDR1 MNHEY, CDR2 SMNVEV (reference sequence). This CDR3 contains 14 residues.

Sequencing was performed on peripheral blood. The receptor's source is a human donor in a cohort sampled during active COVID-19. This chain joins TRBV27 and TRBJ2-1, with D possibly TRBD2 on 5 matching bases. This chain's CDR3 is CASSWTGENNEQFF. The CDR3 DNA follows: TGTGCCAGCAGTTGGACCGGGGAGAACAATGAGCAGTTCTTC.